These 22 T cell receptor beta chains originate from one sample sequenced in a study of blood T cells in healthy people across ages. Sample-barcoded 5' priming and a J-beta primer mix drove a second PCR of roughly 6 to 12 cycles. MiXCR, run by TCRdb on the 5' RACE reads, gives a single entry per CDR3 protein. The sample contains some 730,000 distinct CDR3 sequences, approximately 22% of which appear only once. Sequencing was performed on blood. These receptors all come from a man aged 70 or older in good health.

This clonotype has a handful of counts. The rearrangement links TRBV7-9 to TRBJ2-1; a possible D gene is TRBD1 (6 bases). The CDR3 is made up of 15 amino acids. CDR1 and CDR2 (germline): SEHNR, FQNEAQ (reference sequence). Trimming removed 5 bases from V and 7 bases from J, with 18 bases in between. The CDR3 loop reads CASSLDRSSRNEQFF. In nucleotides, the CDR3 is TGTGCCAGCAGCCTAGACAGGTCCTCAAGGAATGAGCAGTTCTTC.

This clonotype has a handful of counts. As DNA, the CDR3 is TGTGCCAGCAGCCAGGACAGGGAATATATCTACGAGCAGTACTTC. Protein: CASSQDREYIYEQYF. The chain recombines TRBV7-9 with TRBJ2-7; 8 bases are a match to TRBD1. Germline-derived CDR1 and CDR2 are SEHNR and FQNEAQ (reference sequence). The junction had 9 bases not matched to a gene; V was cut back by 5 bases and J by 3 bases. CDR3 size: 15 residues.

The chain has TRBV20-1 and TRBJ1-1, with D perhaps matching TRBD1 (6 bases). Germline V gene sequence: CDR1 DFQATT, CDR2 SNEGSKA (reference sequence). V lost 4 bases and J lost 1, with 13 bases in between. This CDR3 region has 14 residues. CDR3 amino acids: CSATITGPNTEAFF. The CDR3 bases are TGCAGTGCTACTATCACAGGGCCGAACACTGAAGCTTTCTTT.

The chain employs TRBV3-1 and TRBJ2-1; 7 nucleotides align to TRBD2. Losses at the gene ends were 4 bases for V and 6 bases for J; bases not matched to a gene: 12. Germline loops: CDR1 LGHDT, CDR2 YNNKEL (reference sequence). The CDR3 extends over 16 amino acids. The CDR3 spells CASSPRRAGNRNEQFF. The DNA for the CDR3 is TGTGCCAGCAGCCCTCGGAGAGCGGGGAACCGCAATGAGCAGTTCTTC.

Only a few counts were recorded for this clonotype. The chain links TRBV25-1 to TRBJ2-5; TRBD1 matches at 9 bases. V was clipped by 7 bases and J by 5 bases; unmatched bases: 17. This CDR3 has 17 amino acids. Germline V CDR1 and CDR2: MGHDK, SYGVNS. CDR3 sequence: CASTRGDRVNIGETQYF. DNA for the CDR3: TGTGCCAGCACCCGGGGGGACAGGGTGAATATTGGGGAGACCCAGTACTTC.

As regards this clonotype: Relative to the germline gene, one junction end is altered; a read error may explain this. The chain joins TRBV18 to TRBJ2-5; tentatively, D is TRBD1 or TRBD2 (5 bases each). This CDR3 has 14 residues. The V gene's germline CDR1 is KGHSH and CDR2 LQKENI. This chain's CDR3 is CASSPGATSETQYF. The DNA of the CDR3 is TGTGCTAGCTCACCCGGGGCCACTTCGGAGACCCAGTACTTC.

This clonotype was seen more than once but under ten times. This chain uses TRBV6-5 with TRBJ1-2; TRBD1 agrees at 7 bases. The CDR3 totals 14 residues. V was pared by 6 bases and J by 8 bases, with 12 bases of the junction left unmatched. Per germline, CDR1 MNHEY and CDR2 SVGAGI. CDR3 region: CASRPLTGTGGYTF. Written as DNA, the CDR3 is TGTGCCAGCAGGCCATTGACAGGGACGGGAGGCTACACCTTC.

This clonotype was detected only a few times. V gene TRBV27 combines with J gene TRBJ2-3; TRBD2 matches at 13 bases. The trim removed 7 bases at V and 4 bases at J, leaving 8 bases unmatched. The CDR3 has 16 residues. Germline V gene data show CDR1 as MNHEY and CDR2 as SMNVEV (reference sequence). The CDR3 here is CASTPWTSGSADTQYF. DNA of the CDR3: TGTGCCAGCACCCCTTGGACTAGCGGGAGCGCAGATACGCAGTATTTT.

This clonotype was detected a few times. This chain links TRBV28 with TRBJ1-4; 9 positions agree with TRBD1. Germline V lookup: CDR1 MDHEN, CDR2 SYDVKM. Trimming cost V 5 bases and J 5 bases; bases outside gene matches: 9. CDR3 size: 16 residues. CDR3 sequence reads: CASSPQTGGINEKLFF. In DNA, the CDR3 is TGTGCCAGCAGTCCTCAAACAGGGGGCATCAATGAAAAACTGTTTTTT.

In its sample, this clonotype was seen a few times. The CDR3 DNA follows: TGCGCCAGCAGCTGGGGGACTTATGCAACTAATGAAAAACTGTTTTTT. Its protein product is CASSWGTYATNEKLFF. V is TRBV5-1 and J is TRBJ1-4; possible D gene TRBD1, 5 bases. The CDR3 runs to 16 residues. Germline V gene sequence: CDR1 SGHRS, CDR2 YFSETQ. V was cut by 3 bases and J by 0 bases, with 12 bases left in between.

This chain joins TRBV4-2 and TRBJ2-5; possibly TRBD2 for D (6 bases). CDR1 and CDR2 from the germline V gene are LGHNA and YNFKEQ. V lost 1 base and J lost 2, with 11 bases in between. CDR3 length equals 15 residues. CDR3 loop: CASSQVWTTQETQYF. In DNA, the CDR3 is TGTGCCAGCAGCCAAGTATGGACTACACAAGAGACCCAGTACTTC.

This clonotype was seen only a few times. The rearrangement joins TRBV29-1 to TRBJ2-1, with no clear D. The CDR3 extends over 13 amino acids. Germline V gene data show CDR1 as SQVTM and CDR2 as ANQGSEA. V was pared by 5 bases and J by 4 bases, with 12 bases between. The CDR3 bases are TGCAGCGTTTACGGAGAGTCATACAATGAGCAGTTCTTC. It is translated as CSVYGESYNEQFF.

The genes are TRBV18 and TRBJ2-5; D possibly corresponds to TRBD1 (6 bases). CDR1 and CDR2 from the germline V gene are KGHSH and LQKENI. The CDR3 length is 16 residues. Trimming pared 6 bases from V and 5 bases from J, leaving 22 bases between. The CDR3 loop is CASSPSPLGARETQYF. The CDR3 nucleotides read TGTGCCAGCTCGCCATCACCGTTGGGGGCCCGTGAGACCCAGTACTTC.

This rearrangement joins TRBV20-1 to TRBJ1-4; D is perhaps TRBD1 (6 bases). The CDR3 spans 12 residues. V was shortened by 2 bases and J by 5 bases, with 6 bases between the two germline ends. The V gene's germline CDR1 is DFQATT and CDR2 SNEGSKA (reference sequence). The CDR3: CSARQGNEKLFF. CDR3 in DNA: TGCAGTGCTAGACAGGGGAATGAAAAACTGTTTTTT.

The genes are TRBV6-6 and TRBJ2-3, with D possibly TRBD2 on 6 matching bases. Deletions cut 8 bases from V and 2 bases from J, with 14 bases between. CDR3 length equals 14 residues. CDR1 and CDR2 (germline): MNHNY, SVGAGI (reference sequence). The CDR3: CASGLRTNTDTQYF. CDR3 nucleotides: TGTGCCAGCGGACTACGGACGAACACAGATACGCAGTATTTT.

In this sample, this clonotype turned up many times. The gene calls are TRBV24-1 and TRBJ2-2; 8 nucleotides agree with TRBD1. Germline assignment: CDR1 KGHDR and CDR2 SFDVKD. Unmatched junction bases numbered 4, after V lost 4 bases and J lost 1 base. The CDR3 contains 16 residues. The CDR3: CATSDTGTGNTGELFF. In DNA form, the CDR3 reads TGTGCCACCAGTGACACCGGGACAGGGAACACCGGGGAGCTGTTTTTT.

This clonotype was seen at least ten times. V is TRBV7-6 and J is TRBJ2-5, with a possible D match to TRBD1 (5 bases). Gene TRBJ2-1 matches the end of the DNA better, so the J call may be wrong. CDR3 length equals 15 residues. CDR1 is SGHVS, CDR2 FNYEAQ, per germline. CDR3 DNA: TGTGCCAGCAGCCCGAGTTGGGGCTCGGACAATGAGCAGTTCTTC. Its protein product is CASSPSWGSDNEQFF.

The rearrangement joins TRBV6-1 to TRBJ2-5, with D unresolved. The CDR3 sequence is 10 residues long. Trimming took off 8 bases at V and 3 bases at J, with 4 bases between the two ends. Germline assignment: CDR1 MNHNS and CDR2 SASEGT. In nucleotides, the CDR3 is TGTGCCAGCGCCAAAGAGACCCAGTACTTC. Translating it yields CASAKETQYF.

This clonotype has more than one count but fewer than ten. The chain carries TRBV14 and TRBJ1-3; 11 bases agree with TRBD1. Per the germline V gene, CDR1 is SGHDN and CDR2 is FVKESK. The CDR3 totals 22 residues. V dropped 0 bases and J dropped 0; count of bases not matched to a gene: 16. CDR3 sequence (DNA): TGTGCCAGCAGCCAAGAACTCCCCAGGACAGGGGGCTCTCTTAGCTCTGGAAACACCATATATTTT. It is translated as CASSQELPRTGGSLSSGNTIYF.

The J gene is TRBJ2-1, the V gene TRBV12-3 or TRBV12-4; 8 bases line up with TRBD2. The CDR3 extends over 12 amino acids. V shed 6 bases, J shed 7 bases, and the junction held 2 bases outside the gene matches. CDR3 residues: CASRGTSNEQFF. CDR3 nucleotides: TGTGCCAGCAGGGGGACTAGTAATGAGCAGTTCTTC.

The rearrangement links TRBV6-6 to TRBJ1-2; D is undetermined. CDR3 size: 12 residues. Germline lookup yields CDR1 MNHNY and CDR2 SVGAGI (reference sequence). V lost 2 bases, J lost 8 bases, and 9 bases lay in between. The CDR3 protein is CASSYNVGGYTF. The CDR3 DNA is TGTGCCAGCAGTTACAACGTAGGAGGCTACACCTTC.

The chain links TRBV29-1 to TRBJ2-5; TRBD1 agrees at 9 bases. CDR3 size: 13 residues. The V segment lost 5 bases and the J segment 1 base; nucleotides outside the gene matches: 2. Looked up from germline, CDR1 is SQVTM and CDR2 is ANQGSEA. The CDR3 region is CSVLGQGQETQYF. The CDR3 bases are TGCAGCGTTCTGGGACAGGGCCAAGAGACCCAGTACTTC.